A single sample gave rise to the 9 T cell receptor beta chains below, sequenced in a study of blood T cell repertoires in COVID-19 (TCRdb year 2020). Library method: the immunoSEQ multiplex PCR assay. This is the immuneACCESS table as TCRdb keeps it, with only in-frame sequences that have V and J called. A part of the clones is gone; compared with another copy, unresolved V genes explain less than half, and the rest is unexplained. The sample profile shows fewer than 350,000 clones; approximately 87% of them were found once. Approximately 12% of the sample is in the top ten clones. The specimen was peripheral blood. These receptors came from a woman aged 25-40 years with COVID-19, enrolled during active disease.

The CDR3: CASSPRQGTYNEQFF. DNA for the CDR3: TGTGCCAGTAGTCCCCGACAGGGAACCTACAATGAGCAGTTCTTC. J is TRBJ2-1 and V is TRBV19; 7 bases agree with TRBD1. The germline gives CDR1 LNHDA, CDR2 SQIVND (reference sequence). This CDR3 spans 15 amino acids. Trimming took 5 bases from V and 2 from J; bases not matched to a gene: 6.

The rearrangement joins TRBV2 to TRBJ2-3; D gene uncertain. There are 12 residues in the CDR3. The V and J ends lost 7 bases and 5 bases respectively, with 10 bases between them. Per germline, CDR1 SNHLY and CDR2 FYNNEI. Written as DNA, the CDR3 is TGTGCCAGCACGCGGTTGGTAGATACGCAGTATTTT. Residues: CASTRLVDTQYF.

The V call is TRBV2, the J call TRBJ1-3; D might be TRBD1 (5 bases). Germline V gene lookup returns CDR1 SNHLY and CDR2 FYNNEI. V was shortened by 4 bases and J by 4 bases, with 14 bases between the two germline ends. CDR3 length equals 15 residues. The CDR3 loop reads CASSVGPASGNTIYF. The CDR3 region has the DNA TGTGCCAGCAGTGTGGGGCCAGCGTCCGGAAACACCATATATTTT.

The chain joins TRBV6-5 to TRBJ1-1; TRBD1 is a possible D gene (6 bases). This CDR3 comprises 14 residues. With 4 bases removed from V and 5 bases from J, the gap between germline ends came to 14 bases. CDR1 MNHEY and CDR2 SVGAGI come from the germline V gene. CDR3 residues: CASSLGQGYTEAFF. In DNA form, the CDR3 reads TGTGCCAGCAGTTTGGGGCAGGGGTATACTGAAGCTTTCTTT.

V gene TRBV2 combines with J gene TRBJ1-6, with no clear D. This CDR3 region has 14 residues. Germline V CDR1 and CDR2: SNHLY, FYNNEI. Trimming took 7 bases from V and 7 from J, leaving 14 bases between them. The CDR3 here is CASKDYPINSPLHF. Written as DNA, the CDR3 is TGTGCCAGCAAAGACTACCCTATAAATTCACCCCTCCACTTT.

The chain employs TRBV7-9 and TRBJ2-3; D is unresolved. The CDR3 length is 16 residues. V shed 1 base and J shed 7 bases, with 18 bases lying between them. Germline CDR1 and CDR2: SEHNR and FQNEAQ (reference sequence). The DNA for the CDR3 is TGTGCCAGCAGCTTAGGGGCGAGCCGACGCTTTAATACGCAGTATTTT. This sequence encodes CASSLGASRRFNTQYF.

V is TRBV5-6 and J is TRBJ1-2; D may be TRBD1 (6 bases). The germline CDR1 and CDR2 sequences are SGHDT and YYEEEE. Trimming took off 2 bases at V and 8 bases at J, with 22 bases between the two ends. CDR3 length: 16 residues. Written as DNA, the CDR3 is TGTGCCAGCAGCTTCCGACAGGCCGGGCTCTTCCGAGGCTACACCTTC. Amino acid sequence: CASSFRQAGLFRGYTF.

J is TRBJ1-1 and V is TRBV18; TRBD1 is a possible D gene (5 bases). Trimming shortened V by 6 bases and J by 5 bases, and 16 bases separated the two germline ends. The CDR3 totals 14 residues. Per the germline V gene, CDR1 is KGHSH and CDR2 is LQKENI. CDR3 sequence: CASSARTGDTEAFF. As DNA, the CDR3 is TGTGCCAGCTCCGCCCGGACGGGGGATACTGAAGCTTTCTTT.

The V gene is TRBV29-1, the J gene TRBJ1-1; D is unclear. Trimming removed 8 bases from V and 1 base from J, with 11 bases in between. Germline CDR1 is SQVTM and CDR2 is ANQGSEA. There are 12 residues in the CDR3. CDR3 sequence reads: CSSVRGNTEAFF. Written as DNA, the CDR3 is TGCAGCTCCGTGCGGGGGAACACTGAAGCTTTCTTT.